Described below is a single T cell receptor beta chain sequence and its context. Its specificity is not known. The sample originates from a study of T cells in Graves' hyperthyroidism and ophthalmopathy. Broader study findings: Most thyroid clonotypes expanded above 0.001 were also detected in blood.

Diagnoses rested on clinical symptoms, serum thyroxine and TRAb, thyroid ultrasound and orbital computed tomography. Isolation of PBMCs was performed on 8.5 to 10 ml fresh peripheral blood. V gave up 4 bases and J gave up 2 bases, with 9 bases separating them. Germline V gene data show CDR1 as SGHTA and CDR2 as FQGNSA. The CDR3 is made up of 14 amino acids. Amplified regions were TCR beta CDR3 sequences from RNA transcripts. Primed by the HTBI set, a first-round RT-PCR was run on the TCR CDR3. TCRdb processed the multiplex PCR reads anew with MiXCR; each CDR3 protein has one entry. Of about 640,000 distinct CDR3 sequences in the sample, 20% were seen once.

Sequenced: blood. The source is a man in his thirties or forties with Graves' ophthalmopathy. This chain connects TRBV7-2 to TRBJ2-4, with D possibly being TRBD2 (5 bases). Here the CDR3 DNA reads TGTGCCAGCAGCTCCGGACTGTCCAAAAACATTCAGTACTTC. Its translation: CASSSGLSKNIQYF.